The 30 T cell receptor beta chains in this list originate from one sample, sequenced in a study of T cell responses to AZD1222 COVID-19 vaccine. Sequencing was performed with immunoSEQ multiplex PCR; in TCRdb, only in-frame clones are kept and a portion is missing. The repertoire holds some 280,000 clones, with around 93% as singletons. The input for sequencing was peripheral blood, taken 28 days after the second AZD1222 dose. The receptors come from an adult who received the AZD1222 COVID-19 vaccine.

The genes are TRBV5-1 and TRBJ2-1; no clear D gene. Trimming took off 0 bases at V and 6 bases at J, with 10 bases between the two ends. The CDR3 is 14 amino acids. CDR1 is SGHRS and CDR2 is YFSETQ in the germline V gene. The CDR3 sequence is CASSLASTGNEQFF. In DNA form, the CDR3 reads TGCGCCAGCAGCTTGGCCAGCACGGGCAATGAGCAGTTCTTC.

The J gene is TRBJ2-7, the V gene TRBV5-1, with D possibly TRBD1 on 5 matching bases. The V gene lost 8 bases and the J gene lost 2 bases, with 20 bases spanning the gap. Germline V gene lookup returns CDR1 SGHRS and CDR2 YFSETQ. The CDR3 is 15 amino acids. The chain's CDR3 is CASRASGRDPYEQYF. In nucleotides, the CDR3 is TGCGCCAGTAGGGCCTCAGGGCGAGACCCCTACGAGCAGTACTTC.

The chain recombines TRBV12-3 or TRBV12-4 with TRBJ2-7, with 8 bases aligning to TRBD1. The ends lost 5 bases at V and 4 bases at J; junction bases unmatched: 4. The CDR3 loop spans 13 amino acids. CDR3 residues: CASSLDRAYEQYF. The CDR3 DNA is TGTGCCAGCAGTCTGGACAGGGCTTACGAGCAGTACTTC.

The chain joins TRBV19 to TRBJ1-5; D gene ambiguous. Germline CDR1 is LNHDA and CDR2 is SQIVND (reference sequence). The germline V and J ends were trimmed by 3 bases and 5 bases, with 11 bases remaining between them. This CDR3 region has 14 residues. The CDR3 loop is CASSIVGSHQPQHF. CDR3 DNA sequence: TGTGCCAGTAGTATTGTAGGGTCCCATCAGCCCCAGCATTTT. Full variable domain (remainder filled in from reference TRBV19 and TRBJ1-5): DGGITQSPKYLFRKEGQNVTLSCEQNLNHDAMYWYRQDPGQGLRLIYYSQIVNDFQKGDIAEGYSVSREKKESFPLTVTSAQKNPTAFYLCASSIVGSHQPQHFGDGTRLSIL.

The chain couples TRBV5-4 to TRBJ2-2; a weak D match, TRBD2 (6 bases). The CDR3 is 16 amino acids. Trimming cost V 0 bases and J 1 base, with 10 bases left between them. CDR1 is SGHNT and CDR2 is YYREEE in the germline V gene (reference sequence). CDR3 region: CASSLGGLLNTGELFF. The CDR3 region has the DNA TGTGCCAGCAGCTTGGGGGGACTCCTGAACACCGGGGAGCTGTTTTTT.

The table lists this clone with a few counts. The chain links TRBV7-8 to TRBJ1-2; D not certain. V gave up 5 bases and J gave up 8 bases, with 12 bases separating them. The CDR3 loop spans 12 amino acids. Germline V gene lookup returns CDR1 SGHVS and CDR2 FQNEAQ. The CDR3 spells CASSPTQRGYTF. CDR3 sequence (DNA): TGTGCCAGCAGCCCTACTCAGCGAGGCTACACCTTC.

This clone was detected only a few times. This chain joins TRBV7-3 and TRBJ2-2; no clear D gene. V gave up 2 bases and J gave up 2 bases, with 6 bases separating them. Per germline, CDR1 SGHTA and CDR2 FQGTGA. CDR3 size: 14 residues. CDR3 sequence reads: CASSLGLNTGELFF. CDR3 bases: TGTGCCAGCAGCTTAGGTCTAAACACCGGGGAGCTGTTTTTT.

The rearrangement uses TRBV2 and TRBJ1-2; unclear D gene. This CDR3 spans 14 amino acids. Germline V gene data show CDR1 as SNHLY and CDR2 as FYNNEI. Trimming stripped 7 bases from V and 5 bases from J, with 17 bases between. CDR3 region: CASTPERETYGYTF. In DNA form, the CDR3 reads TGTGCCAGCACCCCTGAGAGGGAAACTTATGGCTACACCTTC.

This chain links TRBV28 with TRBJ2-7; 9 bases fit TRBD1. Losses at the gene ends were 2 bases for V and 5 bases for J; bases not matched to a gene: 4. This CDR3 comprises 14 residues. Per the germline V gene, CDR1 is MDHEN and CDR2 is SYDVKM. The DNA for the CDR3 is TGTGCCAGCAGTTTAGGGACAGGGAGGGACGAGCAGTACTTC. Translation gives CASSLGTGRDEQYF.

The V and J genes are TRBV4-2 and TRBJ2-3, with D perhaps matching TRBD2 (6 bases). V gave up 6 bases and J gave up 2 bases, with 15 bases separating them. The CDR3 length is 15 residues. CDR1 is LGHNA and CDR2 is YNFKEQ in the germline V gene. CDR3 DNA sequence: TGTGCCAGCAGAAACCTGGGACTCGACACAGATACGCAGTATTTT. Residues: CASRNLGLDTDTQYF.

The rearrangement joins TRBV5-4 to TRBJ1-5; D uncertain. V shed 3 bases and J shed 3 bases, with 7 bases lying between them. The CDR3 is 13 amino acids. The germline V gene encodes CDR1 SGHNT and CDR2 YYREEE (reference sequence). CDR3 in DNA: TGTGCCAGCAGCTCGGGGTTCAATCAGCCCCAGCATTTT. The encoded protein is CASSSGFNQPQHF. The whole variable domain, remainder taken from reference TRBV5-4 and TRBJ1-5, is ETGVTQSPTHLIKTRGQQVTLRCSSQSGHNTVSWYQQALGQGPQFIFQYYREEENGRGNFPPRFSGLQFPNYSSELNVNALELDDSALYLCASSSGFNQPQHFGDGTRLSIL.

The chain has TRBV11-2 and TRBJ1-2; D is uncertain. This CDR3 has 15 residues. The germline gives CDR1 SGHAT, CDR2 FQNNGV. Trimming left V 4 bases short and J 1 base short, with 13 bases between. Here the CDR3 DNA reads TGTGCCAGCAGCTCTCTGGGTCGCGATAACTATGGCTACACCTTC. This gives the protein CASSSLGRDNYGYTF.

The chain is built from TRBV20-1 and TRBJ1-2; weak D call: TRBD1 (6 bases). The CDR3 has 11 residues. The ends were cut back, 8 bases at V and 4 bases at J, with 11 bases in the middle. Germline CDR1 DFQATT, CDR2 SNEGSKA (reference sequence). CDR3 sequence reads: CSPGTSYGYTF. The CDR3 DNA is TGCAGTCCTGGGACAAGCTATGGCTACACCTTC.

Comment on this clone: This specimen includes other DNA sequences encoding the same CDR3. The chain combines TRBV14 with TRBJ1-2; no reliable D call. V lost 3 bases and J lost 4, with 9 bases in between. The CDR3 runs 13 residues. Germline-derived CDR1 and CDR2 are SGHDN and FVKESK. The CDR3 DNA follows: TGTGCCAGCAGCCACGGTCCGAGCTATGGCTACACCTTC. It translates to CASSHGPSYGYTF. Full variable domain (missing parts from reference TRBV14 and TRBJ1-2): EAGVTQFPSHSVIEKGQTVTLRCDPISGHDNLYWYRRVMGKEIKFLLHFVKESKQDESGMPNNRFLAERTGGTYSTLKVQPAELEDSGVYFCASSHGPSYGYTFGSGTRLTVV.

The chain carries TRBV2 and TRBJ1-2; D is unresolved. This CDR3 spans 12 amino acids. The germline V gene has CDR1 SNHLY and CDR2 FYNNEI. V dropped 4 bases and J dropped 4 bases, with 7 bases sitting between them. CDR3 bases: TGTGCCAGCAGTGGCAACACCTATGGCTACACCTTC. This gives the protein CASSGNTYGYTF.

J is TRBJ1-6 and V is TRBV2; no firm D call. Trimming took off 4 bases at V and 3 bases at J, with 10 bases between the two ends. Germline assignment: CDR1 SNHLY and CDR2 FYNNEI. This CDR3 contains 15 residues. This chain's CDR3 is CASSGGPDYNSPLHF. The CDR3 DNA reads TGTGCCAGCAGTGGCGGGCCCGACTATAATTCACCCCTCCACTTT.

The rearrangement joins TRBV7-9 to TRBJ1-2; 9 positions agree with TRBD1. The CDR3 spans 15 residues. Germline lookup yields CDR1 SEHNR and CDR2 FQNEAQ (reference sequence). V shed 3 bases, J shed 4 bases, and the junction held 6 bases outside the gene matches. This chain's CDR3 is CASSLGQGKGYGYTF. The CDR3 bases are TGTGCCAGCAGCTTGGGACAGGGAAAAGGCTATGGCTACACCTTC. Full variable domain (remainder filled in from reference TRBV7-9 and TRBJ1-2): DTGVSQNPRHKITKRGQNVTFRCDPISEHNRLYWYRQTLGQGPEFLTYFQNEAQLEKSRLLSDRFSAERPKGSFSTLEIQRTEQGDSAMYLCASSLGQGKGYGYTFGSGTRLTVV.

The CDR3 reads CATSREQYTEAFF. In nucleotides, the CDR3 is TGTGCCACCAGCAGAGAACAGTACACTGAAGCTTTCTTT. The chain recombines TRBV15 with TRBJ1-1; unclear D gene. Germline CDR1 and CDR2: LNHNV and YYDKDF (reference sequence). This CDR3 region has 13 residues. Trimming stripped 0 bases from V and 3 bases from J, with 5 bases between. The whole variable domain, remainder taken from reference TRBV15 and TRBJ1-1, is DAMVIQNPRYQVTQFGKPVTLSCSQTLNHNVMYWYQQKSSQAPKLLFHYYDKDFNNEADTPDNFQSRRPNTSFCFLDIRSPGLGDTAMYLCATSREQYTEAFFGQGTRLTVV.

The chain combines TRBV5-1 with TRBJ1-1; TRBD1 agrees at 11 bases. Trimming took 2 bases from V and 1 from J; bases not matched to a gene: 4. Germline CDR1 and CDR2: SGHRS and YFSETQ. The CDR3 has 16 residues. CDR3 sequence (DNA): TGCGCCAGCAGCTTCCGGACAGGGGGCGCGAACACTGAAGCTTTCTTT. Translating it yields CASSFRTGGANTEAFF.

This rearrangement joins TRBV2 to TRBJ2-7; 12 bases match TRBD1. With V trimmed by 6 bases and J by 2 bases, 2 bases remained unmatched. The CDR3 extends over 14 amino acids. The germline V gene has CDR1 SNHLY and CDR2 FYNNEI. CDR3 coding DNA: TGTGCCAGCAGGGGGACAGGGGGCGCCTACGAGCAGTACTTC. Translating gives CASRGTGGAYEQYF.

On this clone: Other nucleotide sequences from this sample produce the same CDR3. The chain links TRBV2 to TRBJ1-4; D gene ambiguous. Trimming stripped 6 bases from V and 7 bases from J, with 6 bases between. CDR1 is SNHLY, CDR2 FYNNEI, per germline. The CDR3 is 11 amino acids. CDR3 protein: CASSRLEKLFF. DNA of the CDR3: TGTGCCAGCAGCAGACTTGAAAAACTGTTTTTT.

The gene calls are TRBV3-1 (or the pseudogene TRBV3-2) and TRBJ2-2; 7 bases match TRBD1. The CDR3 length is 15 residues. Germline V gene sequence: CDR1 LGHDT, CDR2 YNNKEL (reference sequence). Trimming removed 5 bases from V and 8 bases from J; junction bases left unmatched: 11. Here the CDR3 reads CASSVRQGVIGELFF. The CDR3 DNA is TGTGCCAGCAGCGTCAGACAGGGCGTTATAGGGGAGCTGTTTTTT.

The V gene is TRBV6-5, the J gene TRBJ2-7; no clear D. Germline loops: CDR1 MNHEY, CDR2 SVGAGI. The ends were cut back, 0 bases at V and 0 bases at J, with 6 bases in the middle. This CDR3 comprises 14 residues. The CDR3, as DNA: TGTGCCAGCAGTTACTCAGGGATCTCCTACGAGCAGTACTTC. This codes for CASSYSGISYEQYF.

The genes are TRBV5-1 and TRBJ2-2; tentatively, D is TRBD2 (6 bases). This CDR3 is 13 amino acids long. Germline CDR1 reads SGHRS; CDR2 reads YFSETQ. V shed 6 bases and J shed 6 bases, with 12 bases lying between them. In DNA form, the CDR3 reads TGCGCCAGCAATGCGCCGGGGGCCGGGGAGCTGTTTTTT. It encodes CASNAPGAGELFF. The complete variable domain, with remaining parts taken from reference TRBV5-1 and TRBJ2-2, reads KAGVTQTPRYLIKTRGQQVTLSCSPISGHRSVSWYQQTPGQGLQFLFEYFSETQRNKGNFPGRFSGRQFSNSRSEMNVSTLELGDSALYLCASNAPGAGELFFGEGSRLTVL.

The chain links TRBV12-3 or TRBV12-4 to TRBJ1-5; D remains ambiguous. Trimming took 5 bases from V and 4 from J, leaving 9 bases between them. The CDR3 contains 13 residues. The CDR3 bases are TGTGCCAGCAGTGAACAAGAAAATCAGCCCCAGCATTTT. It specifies CASSEQENQPQHF.

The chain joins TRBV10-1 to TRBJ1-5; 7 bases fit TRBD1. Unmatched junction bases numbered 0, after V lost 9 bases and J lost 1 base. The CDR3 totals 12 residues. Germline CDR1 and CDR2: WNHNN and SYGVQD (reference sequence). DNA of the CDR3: TGCGCCAGGGGACAGAGCAATCAGCCCCAGCATTTT. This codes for CARGQSNQPQHF.

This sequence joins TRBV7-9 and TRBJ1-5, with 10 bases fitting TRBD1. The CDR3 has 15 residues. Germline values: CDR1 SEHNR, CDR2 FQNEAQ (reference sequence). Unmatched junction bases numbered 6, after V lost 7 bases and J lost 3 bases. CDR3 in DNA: TGTGCCAGCAACAACGGACAGGGGGACAATCAGCCCCAGCATTTT. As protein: CASNNGQGDNQPQHF.

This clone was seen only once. The CDR3 spells CASNRQSGVTEAFF. CDR3 sequence (DNA): TGTGCCAGCAATAGACAGTCTGGGGTCACTGAAGCTTTCTTT. V is TRBV6-5 and J is TRBJ1-1; a weak D match, TRBD1 (5 bases). The CDR3 has 14 amino acids. Trimming shortened V by 7 bases and J by 4 bases, and 16 bases separated the two germline ends. Germline lookup yields CDR1 MNHEY and CDR2 SVGAGI.

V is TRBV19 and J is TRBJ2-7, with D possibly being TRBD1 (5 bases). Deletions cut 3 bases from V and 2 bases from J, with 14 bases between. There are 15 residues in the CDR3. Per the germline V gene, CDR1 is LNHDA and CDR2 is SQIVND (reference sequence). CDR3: CASSIRVSAAYEQYF. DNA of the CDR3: TGTGCCAGTAGTATCAGGGTGTCAGCAGCCTACGAGCAGTACTTC.

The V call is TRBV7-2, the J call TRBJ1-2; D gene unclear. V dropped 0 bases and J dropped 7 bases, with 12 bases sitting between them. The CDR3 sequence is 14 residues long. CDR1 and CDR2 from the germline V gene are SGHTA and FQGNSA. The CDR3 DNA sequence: TGTGCCAGCAGCTTAGCGCATACAGATACTGGCTACACCTTC. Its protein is CASSLAHTDTGYTF.